These T cell receptor beta chains were read from a single sample in a study of T cell responses to AZD1222 COVID-19 vaccine. TCRdb's copy holds only in-frame clones and misses some; the assay was immunoSEQ multiplex PCR. The data contain about 140,000 clones, around nine tenths of them seen just once; the ten biggest clones take up 1.5% to 2%. This material consisted of peripheral blood, taken 28 days after the second AZD1222 dose. The origin of the receptors is an adult who received the AZD1222 COVID-19 vaccine. Both conserved end residues are part of each CDR3. The D gene is left open where the match is weak. Only part of the rows carry a size: once, few, many, or a class if the clone is expanded.

d_call: .
v_call: TRBV7-9
j_call: TRBJ2-3
clone_size: few
cdr3_length: 17
cdr3_aa: CASSLDFGEYDTDTQYF
cdr3_nt: TGTGCCAGCAGCTTAGATTTTGGGGAGTACGACACAGATACGCAGTATTTT

d_call: TRBD1
v_call: TRBV3-1/TRBV3-2
j_call: TRBJ2-5
clone_size: .
cdr3_length: 14
cdr3_aa: CASSHRGRGETQYF
cdr3_nt: TGTGCCAGCAGCCACAGGGGGCGCGGAGAGACCCAGTACTTC

d_call: TRBD2
v_call: TRBV7-2
j_call: TRBJ2-7
clone_size: .
cdr3_length: 16
cdr3_aa: CASSLRSGGSSYEQYF
cdr3_nt: TGTGCCAGCAGCTTAAGAAGCGGGGGGAGCTCCTACGAGCAGTACTTC

d_call: .
v_call: TRBV30
j_call: TRBJ2-7
clone_size: .
cdr3_length: 14
cdr3_aa: CAWSYSGGGYEQYF
cdr3_nt: TGTGCCTGGAGTTATAGTGGGGGCGGATACGAGCAGTACTTC

d_call: TRBD1
v_call: TRBV6-6
j_call: TRBJ1-5
clone_size: .
cdr3_length: 15
cdr3_aa: CASREQGVSNQPQHF
cdr3_nt: TGTGCCAGCAGGGAACAGGGGGTTAGCAATCAGCCCCAGCATTTT

d_call: TRBD1
v_call: TRBV7-9
j_call: TRBJ1-1
clone_size: .
cdr3_length: 13
cdr3_aa: CASSLRRTGEAFF
cdr3_nt: TGTGCCAGCAGCTTACGGAGGACAGGGGAAGCTTTCTTT

d_call: .
v_call: TRBV27
j_call: TRBJ1-2
clone_size: .
cdr3_length: 14
cdr3_aa: CASSLSRWGYGYTF
cdr3_nt: TGTGCCAGCAGTTTATCGCGATGGGGCTATGGCTACACCTTC

d_call: TRBD2
v_call: TRBV9
j_call: TRBJ2-1
clone_size: .
cdr3_length: 15
cdr3_aa: CASSDGTSGGNEQFF
cdr3_nt: TGTGCCAGCAGCGATGGGACTAGCGGGGGGAATGAGCAGTTCTTC

d_call: .
v_call: TRBV27
j_call: TRBJ1-2
clone_size: .
cdr3_length: 15
cdr3_aa: CASSPRARDGYGYTF
cdr3_nt: TGTGCCAGCAGTCCCCGGGCCAGGGACGGCTATGGCTACACCTTC

d_call: .
v_call: TRBV12-3/TRBV12-4
j_call: TRBJ2-1
clone_size: once
cdr3_length: 13
cdr3_aa: CASTRTLVNEQFF
cdr3_nt: TGTGCCAGCACACGGACTCTGGTCAATGAGCAGTTCTTC

d_call: TRBD1
v_call: TRBV4-1
j_call: TRBJ1-5
clone_size: once
cdr3_length: 20
cdr3_aa: CASSQDSRPSDRGPNQPQHF
cdr3_nt: TGCGCCAGCAGCCAAGATTCCCGCCCTTCTGACAGGGGACCAAATCAGCCCCAGCATTTT

d_call: .
v_call: TRBV15
j_call: TRBJ2-6
clone_size: .
cdr3_length: 16
cdr3_aa: CATSRERGSGANVLTF
cdr3_nt: TGTGCCACCAGCAGAGAGAGGGGTTCTGGGGCCAACGTCCTGACTTTC

d_call: .
v_call: TRBV14
j_call: TRBJ1-3
clone_size: once
cdr3_length: 15
cdr3_aa: CASSPGQYSGNTIYF
cdr3_nt: TGTGCCAGCAGCCCAGGGCAGTACTCTGGAAACACCATATATTTT

d_call: .
v_call: TRBV27
j_call: TRBJ2-5
clone_size: .
cdr3_length: 12
cdr3_aa: CASTSGEETQYF
cdr3_nt: TGTGCCAGCACCTCAGGGGAGGAGACCCAGTACTTC

d_call: .
v_call: TRBV6-1
j_call: TRBJ1-1
clone_size: .
cdr3_length: 14
cdr3_aa: CASSEALALRSAFF
cdr3_nt: TGTGCCAGCAGTGAAGCGCTTGCGCTGAGATCGGCTTTCTTT